The 13 T cell receptor beta chains below all came from one sample that was sequenced in a study of early T cells in non-severe SARS-CoV-2 infection. TCRdb itself ran the 5' RACE reads through MiXCR, one entry per CDR3 protein. The sample has more than 75,000 distinct CDR3 sequences; over 10% are singletons. The sample taken for sequencing was whole blood. The source is an adult who was a healthcare worker with PCR-confirmed SARS-CoV-2 infection or an uninfected control (not recorded which).

The rearrangement links TRBV7-3 to TRBJ2-2; D unclear. Per germline, CDR1 SGHTA and CDR2 FQGTGA. V dropped 2 bases and J dropped 4 bases, with 11 bases sitting between them. CDR3 length: 15 residues. DNA for the CDR3: TGTGCCAGCAGCTTAGGTGATCGGGTCACCGGGGAGCTGTTTTTT. This sequence encodes CASSLGDRVTGELFF.

This clonotype was observed many times. The V gene is TRBV5-1, the J gene TRBJ2-1; 10 bases match TRBD1. This CDR3 has 14 residues. Trimming took 4 bases from V and 6 from J; bases not matched to a gene: 4. The V gene's germline CDR1 is SGHRS and CDR2 YFSETQ. This CDR3 reads CASSNGQGGNEQFF. CDR3 in DNA: TGCGCCAGCAGCAACGGACAGGGGGGCAATGAGCAGTTCTTC.

This clonotype appeared many times. This chain joins TRBV28 and TRBJ2-3; D may correspond to TRBD1 or TRBD2 (6 bases each). The germline V and J ends were trimmed by 6 bases and 6 bases, with 19 bases remaining between them. The germline CDR1 and CDR2 sequences are MDHEN and SYDVKM. The CDR3 totals 15 residues. Written as DNA, the CDR3 is TGTGCCAGCAGATACAAGGGGGGAACGGGGGATACGCAGTATTTT. Translating gives CASRYKGGTGDTQYF.

The table lists this clonotype with a few counts. This chain uses TRBV7-2 with TRBJ1-6, with 7 bases lining up with TRBD1. The CDR3 is made up of 15 amino acids. The germline gives CDR1 SGHTA, CDR2 FQGNSA. V lost 4 bases, J lost 5 bases, and 5 bases stayed unmatched. This CDR3 is CASSSSQGNNSPLHF. Written as DNA, the CDR3 is TGTGCCAGCAGCTCCTCACAGGGGAATAATTCACCCCTCCACTTT.

This clonotype was recorded a few times. The J gene is TRBJ2-7, the V gene TRBV27, with a possible D match to TRBD2 (5 bases). Germline CDR1 reads MNHEY; CDR2 reads SMNVEV (reference sequence). Trimming took 5 bases from V and 2 from J, leaving 16 bases between them. The CDR3 sequence is 15 residues long. The CDR3: CASSPVLREPYEQYF. The CDR3 nucleotides read TGTGCCAGCAGTCCGGTTTTAAGGGAGCCCTACGAGCAGTACTTC.

This clonotype has ten or more counts. The rearrangement uses TRBV5-8 and TRBJ1-5; D unclear. The CDR3 is made up of 15 amino acids. V gave up 4 bases and J gave up 1 base, with 12 bases separating them. The V gene's germline CDR1 is SGHTS and CDR2 YDEGEE. The CDR3 loop reads CASSVVGISNQPQHF. The DNA of the CDR3 is TGTGCCAGCAGCGTAGTCGGGATAAGCAATCAGCCCCAGCATTTT.

The gene calls are TRBV13 and TRBJ1-1, with D possibly being TRBD1 (6 bases). The CDR3 spans 13 residues. Trimming took 4 bases from V and 7 from J, leaving 13 bases between them. CDR1 PRHDT and CDR2 FYEKMQ come from the germline V gene (reference sequence). CDR3 region: CASSSGRGDEAFF. DNA of the CDR3: TGTGCCAGCAGCTCGGGCAGGGGCGATGAAGCTTTCTTT.

The chain combines TRBV20-1 with TRBJ2-7; 12 positions agree with TRBD1. V lost 0 bases, J lost 6 bases, and 6 bases stayed unmatched. Per the germline V gene, CDR1 is DFQATT and CDR2 is SNEGSKA (reference sequence). The CDR3 loop spans 15 amino acids. The DNA for the CDR3 is TGCAGTGCTAGAGATGCGGGACAGGGGGCAAGCGAGCAGTACTTC. This sequence encodes CSARDAGQGASEQYF.

This clonotype occurred many times. The chain combines TRBV28 with TRBJ2-7; maybe TRBD1 (5 bases). The germline gives CDR1 MDHEN, CDR2 SYDVKM. The CDR3 consists of 15 residues. V was trimmed by 3 bases and J by 2 bases, leaving 14 bases between them. CDR3 in amino acids: CASSFTVTGAYEQYF. CDR3 sequence (DNA): TGTGCCAGCAGTTTTACGGTAACAGGAGCCTACGAGCAGTACTTC. Based on the CDR3 plus reference TRBV28 and TRBJ2-7, the full variable domain is DVKVTQSSRYLVKRTGEKVFLECVQDMDHENMFWYRQDPGLGLRLIYFSYDVKMKEKGDIPEGYSVSREKKERFSLILESASTNQTSMYLCASSFTVTGAYEQYFGPGTRLTVT.

The gene calls are TRBV19 and TRBJ1-2; D possibly corresponds to TRBD1 (6 bases). The CDR3 length is 14 residues. Per the germline V gene, CDR1 is LNHDA and CDR2 is SQIVND (reference sequence). Trimming took 5 bases from V and 3 from J, leaving 13 bases between them. CDR3 sequence reads: CASSRTEIHYGYTF. CDR3 DNA: TGTGCCAGTAGTCGGACAGAGATCCACTATGGCTACACCTTC.

The V gene is TRBV11-1, the J gene TRBJ1-3; D is possibly TRBD1 (6 bases). The CDR3 length is 16 residues. Trimming removed 5 bases from V and 3 bases from J, with 17 bases in between. Looked up from germline, CDR1 is SGHAT and CDR2 is FQDESV (reference sequence). The CDR3 DNA reads as TGTGCCAGCAGCCCGAGGACAGCCGCCTTTGGAAACACCATATATTTT. It specifies CASSPRTAAFGNTIYF.

At least ten counts were recorded for this clonotype. The chain couples TRBV11-1 to TRBJ2-5; unclear D gene. This CDR3 has 12 amino acids. CDR1 and CDR2 (germline): SGHAT, FQDESV (reference sequence). Trimming cost V 1 base and J 3 bases, with 3 bases left between them. The CDR3 protein is CASSLGEETQYF. As DNA, the CDR3 is TGTGCCAGCAGCTTAGGTGAAGAGACCCAGTACTTC.

Concerning this clonotype itself: At one end, the junction sequence differs from germline, possibly due to a read error. This rearrangement joins TRBV4-2 to TRBJ2-2; unclear D gene. Germline CDR1 and CDR2: LGHNA and YNFKEQ. The CDR3 has 12 amino acids. CDR3 in DNA: TGTGCCTGCAGAACCCCGACCTCCCGGCTGTTTTTT. As protein: CACRTPTSRLFF.